Presented here are 18 T cell receptor beta chains from one specimen sequenced in a study of T-cell reconstitution after alpha-beta-depleted transplantation in children. The library targeted TCRbeta and was prepared with unique molecular identifiers. TCRdb recomputed calls from the PCR reads with MiXCR, one row per CDR3 protein. In the table there are about 540,000 distinct CDR3 sequences, roughly 18% of which are singletons. Material: PBMCs from the stem cell graft donor, obtained from the stem cell graft. The receptor source for this set is a human donor who donated a stem cell graft to a child with acute lymphoblastic leukemia.

This sequence joins TRBV29-1 and TRBJ2-5; the D call may be TRBD1 or TRBD2 (6 bases each). V lost 6 bases and J lost 2, with 16 bases in between. The germline gives CDR1 SQVTM, CDR2 ANQGSEA. This CDR3 contains 14 residues. The CDR3, as DNA: TGCAGCGTCGCCGGAGGGGGTTCGCAAGAGACCCAGTACTTC. It translates to CSVAGGGSQETQYF.

In DNA form, the CDR3 reads TGCAGTGCTAGAGATGCCCAGCGGAGCACAGATACGCAGTATTTT. Encoded protein: CSARDAQRSTDTQYF. The chain carries TRBV20-1 and TRBJ2-3; possibly TRBD2 for D (5 bases). Deletions cut 0 bases from V and 0 bases from J, with 10 bases between. The CDR3 length is 15 residues. Germline values: CDR1 DFQATT, CDR2 SNEGSKA (reference sequence).

This clonotype was detected only a few times. CDR3 in DNA: TGTGCCAGCAGCGGCATCCAAGGCTACACCTTC. It translates to CASSGIQGYTF. V and J are TRBV12-3 or TRBV12-4 and TRBJ1-2; D is uncertain. CDR3 size: 11 residues. V was pared by 6 bases and J by 8 bases, with 10 bases between.

The J gene is TRBJ2-7, the V gene TRBV5-6, with 8 bases matching TRBD2. Losses at the gene ends were 4 bases for V and 2 bases for J; bases not matched to a gene: 14. From germline, CDR1 is SGHDT and CDR2 YYEEEE. This CDR3 is built from 17 residues. Here the CDR3 DNA reads TGTGCCAGCAGCATGGGCCTAGCGGGCTTTGAGGCCTACGAGCAGTACTTC. Protein product: CASSMGLAGFEAYEQYF.

There are a few counts of this clonotype. V usage is TRBV11-2 and J usage is TRBJ1-5, with 8 bases lining up with TRBD1. Looked up from germline, CDR1 is SGHAT and CDR2 is FQNNGV. The CDR3 totals 16 residues. The ends lost 5 bases at V and 0 bases at J; junction bases unmatched: 6. CDR3: CASSPATGDSNQPQHF. The CDR3 DNA reads as TGTGCCAGCAGCCCCGCGACAGGGGATAGCAATCAGCCCCAGCATTTT.

The chain couples TRBV7-9 to TRBJ1-2, with 10 bases fitting TRBD1. Germline V CDR1 and CDR2: SEHNR, FQNEAQ (reference sequence). The CDR3 spans 14 residues. V lost 5 bases, J lost 4 bases, and 4 bases stayed unmatched. The chain's CDR3 is CASSTWDRGYGYTF. The CDR3 region has the DNA TGTGCCAGCAGCACCTGGGACAGGGGCTATGGCTACACCTTC.

The chain is built from TRBV27 and TRBJ2-5; 7 bases align to TRBD2. The CDR3 runs 16 residues. After removal of 5 bases from V and 5 bases from J, the junction contained 14 bases not matched to a gene. Germline CDR1 reads MNHEY; CDR2 reads SMNVEV (reference sequence). CDR3 sequence (DNA): TGTGCCAGCAGTGCAAGACTAGGACTAGAGGGGGAGACCCAGTACTTC. Its translation: CASSARLGLEGETQYF.

The V gene is TRBV20-1, the J gene TRBJ2-7, with a weak D call TRBD2 (5 bases). The CDR3 is made up of 14 amino acids. Trimming stripped 3 bases from V and 1 base from J, with 13 bases between. Germline V CDR1 and CDR2: DFQATT, SNEGSKA (reference sequence). This chain's CDR3 is CSARTLAASYEQYF. As DNA, the CDR3 is TGCAGTGCTAGGACCCTAGCTGCTTCCTACGAGCAGTACTTC.

This clonotype was found a few times. V is TRBV20-1 and J is TRBJ2-3, with 12 bases lining up with TRBD2. The CDR3 has 15 amino acids. V trimming: 3 bases; J trimming: 7 bases; junction bases outside the gene matches: 8. Germline lookup yields CDR1 DFQATT and CDR2 SNEGSKA (reference sequence). CDR3 amino acids: CSARALAGGAYTQYF. The CDR3 DNA follows: TGCAGTGCTAGGGCACTAGCGGGAGGAGCATATACGCAGTATTTT.

This clonotype came up a few times. J is TRBJ2-7 and V is TRBV27; D not resolved. CDR3 size: 13 residues. Germline CDR1 reads MNHEY; CDR2 reads SMNVEV (reference sequence). V shed 3 bases and J shed 6 bases, with 12 bases lying between them. The CDR3 region is CASSFGPGPEQYF. CDR3 nucleotides: TGTGCCAGCAGTTTCGGCCCTGGGCCCGAGCAGTACTTC.

This clonotype has a handful of counts. The rearrangement joins TRBV16 to TRBJ2-7, with 7 positions matching TRBD1. V gave up 1 base and J gave up 10 bases; unmatched junction bases: 13. From germline, CDR1 is KGHSY and CDR2 FQNENV. CDR3 length: 15 residues. CDR3 protein: CASSQLQQGNLLQYF. CDR3 nucleotides: TGTGCCAGCAGCCAATTGCAACAGGGGAACCTCTTACAGTACTTC. Variable domain in full (rest from reference TRBV16 and TRBJ2-7): GEEVAQTPKHLVRGEGQKAKLYCAPIKGHSYVFWYQQVLKNEFKFLISFQNENVFDETGMPKERFSAKCLPNSPCSLEIQATKLEDSAVYFCASSQLQQGNLLQYFGPGTRLTVT.

The V gene is TRBV29-1, the J gene TRBJ2-7; TRBD1 matches at 7 bases. Germline V gene lookup returns CDR1 SQVTM and CDR2 ANQGSEA. After removal of 6 bases from V and 2 bases from J, the junction contained 10 bases not matched to a gene. There are 14 residues in the CDR3. The CDR3 nucleotides are TGCAGCGTCTCAGGAACAGGGGTGGCCTACGAGCAGTACTTC. Encoded protein: CSVSGTGVAYEQYF.

The rearrangement links TRBV7-8 to TRBJ2-4; D gene uncertain. The CDR3 length is 14 residues. The V end lost 1 base, the J end lost 0 bases, and 4 bases lay between the germline ends. From germline, CDR1 is SGHVS and CDR2 FQNEAQ. CDR3 coding DNA: TGTGCCAGCAGCTTAGGGGTAGCCAAAAACATTCAGTACTTC. This encodes CASSLGVAKNIQYF.

This clonotype occurred a few times. The chain combines TRBV7-9 with TRBJ2-7; weak D call: TRBD2 (5 bases). The CDR3 is made up of 16 amino acids. Germline CDR1 and CDR2: SEHNR and FQNEAQ (reference sequence). Trimming pared 5 bases from V and 3 bases from J, leaving 20 bases between. The CDR3 DNA reads as TGTGCCAGCAGCCCCCAACCGCCGGGGTCTCTCTACGAGCAGTACTTC. It yields the protein CASSPQPPGSLYEQYF.

This clonotype appeared a few times. This chain joins TRBV5-1 and TRBJ2-7; tentative D call: TRBD1 (5 bases). With 0 bases removed from V and 6 bases from J, the gap between germline ends came to 19 bases. Germline-derived CDR1 and CDR2 are SGHRS and YFSETQ. The CDR3 length is 16 residues. The CDR3 sequence: CASSLEVEDNGVEQYF. CDR3 sequence (DNA): TGCGCCAGCAGCTTGGAGGTAGAGGACAATGGGGTCGAGCAGTACTTC.

The CDR3 spells CASRNDATAVNEQFF. In nucleotides, the CDR3 is TGCGCCAGCCGAAATGACGCCACGGCGGTTAATGAGCAGTTCTTC. The V call is TRBV10-2, the J call TRBJ2-1; D not resolved. V was clipped by 8 bases and J by 7 bases, with 21 bases between them. This CDR3 is built from 15 residues. From germline, CDR1 is WSHSY and CDR2 SAAADI.

This chain uses TRBV20-1 with TRBJ2-7; D not certain. V was trimmed by 7 bases and J by 3 bases, leaving 13 bases between them. Germline V gives CDR1 DFQATT, CDR2 SNEGSKA (reference sequence). The CDR3 length is 12 residues. The CDR3 spells CSGDRRHYEQYF. The CDR3 bases are TGCAGTGGGGATCGACGCCACTACGAGCAGTACTTC.

This clonotype was recorded at least ten times. V gene TRBV27 combines with J gene TRBJ2-1; D might be TRBD2 (6 bases). The CDR3 is 11 amino acids. Trimming took 7 bases from V and 9 from J, leaving 10 bases between them. Germline loops: CDR1 MNHEY, CDR2 SMNVEV (reference sequence). CDR3 amino acids: CASTMRGEQFF. The CDR3 DNA is TGTGCCAGCACCATGCGGGGTGAGCAGTTCTTC.